A selection of T cell receptor beta chains follows, all from one sample in a study of ipilimumab plus nivolumab after autologous stem cell transplantation. The assay was immunoSEQ multiplex PCR, and TCRdb's table has in-frame clones only and misses some. The sample lists around 19,000 clones, about four fifths seen once, with about 6.8% in the top ten. Source: PBMCs, taken in a trial of ipilimumab plus nivolumab as post-transplant consolidation. These receptor sequences come from a male donor with diffuse large B-cell lymphoma. The CDR3 runs from the conserved cysteine through the conserved F or W. The D gene is left open where the match is weak. Expanded clones are given a class, and other clones once, few, many or no size at all.

D gene: NA; clone size: NA; J gene: TRBJ2-3; V gene: TRBV6-6; CDR3 protein: CASSYPNTDTQYF; CDR3 DNA: TGTGCCAGCAGTTACCCTAACACAGATACGCAGTATTTT
D gene: NA; clone size: once; J gene: TRBJ1-1; V gene: TRBV10-2; CDR3 protein: CASSVANGEAFF; CDR3 DNA: TGCGCCAGCAGTGTCGCAAATGGGGAAGCTTTCTTT
D gene: NA; clone size: few; J gene: TRBJ2-1; V gene: TRBV27; CDR3 protein: CASSLLLGPRSYNEQFF; CDR3 DNA: TGTGCCAGCAGTTTATTACTGGGGCCTAGGTCGTACAATGAGCAGTTCTTC
D gene: NA; clone size: NA; J gene: TRBJ1-1; V gene: TRBV11-3; CDR3 protein: CASSRAMNTEAFF; CDR3 DNA: TGTGCCAGCAGCCGAGCTATGAACACTGAAGCTTTCTTT
D gene: NA; clone size: few; J gene: TRBJ1-1; V gene: TRBV5-1; CDR3 protein: CASSPGQGTIEAFF; CDR3 DNA: TGCGCCAGCAGCCCCGGCCAGGGAACGATTGAAGCTTTCTTT
D gene: TRBD1; clone size: NA; J gene: TRBJ1-2; V gene: TRBV7-9; CDR3 protein: CASSLTGDKNYGYTF; CDR3 DNA: TGTGCCAGCAGCTTGACAGGGGATAAGAACTATGGCTACACCTTC
D gene: TRBD2; clone size: NA; J gene: TRBJ2-1; V gene: TRBV6-1; CDR3 protein: CASSTSANYNEQFF; CDR3 DNA: TGTGCCAGCAGTACTAGCGCAAACTACAATGAGCAGTTCTTC
D gene: TRBD1; clone size: NA; J gene: TRBJ1-5; V gene: TRBV5-6; CDR3 protein: CASSLAGGDQPQHF; CDR3 DNA: TGTGCCAGCAGCTTGGCAGGGGGAGATCAGCCCCAGCATTTT
D gene: TRBD1; clone size: NA; J gene: TRBJ2-7; V gene: TRBV5-1; CDR3 protein: CASSPIGGQAGEQYF; CDR3 DNA: TGCGCCAGCAGCCCTATCGGGGGACAGGCCGGCGAGCAGTACTTC
D gene: NA; clone size: NA; J gene: TRBJ2-7; V gene: TRBV9; CDR3 protein: CASSPNVGAYEQYF; CDR3 DNA: TGTGCCAGCAGCCCGAATGTAGGGGCCTACGAGCAGTACTTC
D gene: NA; clone size: NA; J gene: TRBJ2-5; V gene: TRBV10-2; CDR3 protein: CASPSNEETQYF; CDR3 DNA: TGCGCCAGCCCTAGCAATGAAGAGACCCAGTACTTC
D gene: NA; clone size: NA; J gene: TRBJ2-4; V gene: TRBV19; CDR3 protein: CASSMRGALKNIQYF; CDR3 DNA: TGTGCCAGTAGTATGAGGGGGGCCCTTAAAAACATTCAGTACTTC
D gene: NA; clone size: NA; J gene: TRBJ2-7; V gene: TRBV6-5; CDR3 protein: CASTAQGEQYF; CDR3 DNA: TGTGCCAGCACCGCGCAGGGCGAGCAGTACTTC
D gene: NA; clone size: once; J gene: TRBJ2-7; V gene: TRBV9; CDR3 protein: CASSVVADLHEQYF; CDR3 DNA: TGTGCCAGCAGCGTAGTCGCTGATCTGCACGAGCAGTACTTC
D gene: TRBD1; clone size: NA; J gene: TRBJ2-5; V gene: TRBV18; CDR3 protein: CASSSRTGGPKETQYF; CDR3 DNA: TGTGCCAGCTCATCGAGGACAGGTGGCCCGAAAGAGACCCAGTACTTC
D gene: TRBD2; clone size: NA; J gene: TRBJ2-7; V gene: TRBV19; CDR3 protein: CASSITGGGSVEQYF; CDR3 DNA: TGTGCCAGTAGTATAACCGGGGGGGGCAGCGTGGAGCAGTACTTC
D gene: NA; clone size: NA; J gene: TRBJ2-7; V gene: TRBV5-6; CDR3 protein: CASSLLANEQYF; CDR3 DNA: TGTGCCAGCAGCTTGCTAGCCAACGAGCAGTACTTC
D gene: TRBD1; clone size: once; J gene: TRBJ2-5; V gene: TRBV19; CDR3 protein: CASSTQGAEEETQYF; CDR3 DNA: TGTGCCAGTAGTACACAGGGGGCAGAGGAAGAGACCCAGTACTTC
D gene: NA; clone size: NA; J gene: TRBJ1-1; V gene: TRBV19; CDR3 protein: CASSISIGGLNTEAFF; CDR3 DNA: TGTGCCAGTAGTATAAGTATCGGGGGCCTGAACACTGAAGCTTTCTTT
D gene: NA; clone size: NA; J gene: TRBJ1-2; V gene: TRBV5-4; CDR3 protein: CASSLGDGTYYGYTF; CDR3 DNA: TGTGCCAGCAGCTTGGGTGACGGCACGTACTATGGCTACACCTTC
D gene: TRBD1; clone size: few; J gene: TRBJ2-1; V gene: TRBV4-1; CDR3 protein: CASSYGGGTGGHNEQFF; CDR3 DNA: TGCGCCAGCAGCTACGGCGGGGGGACAGGGGGACACAATGAGCAGTTCTTC
D gene: TRBD1; clone size: once; J gene: TRBJ2-2; V gene: TRBV6-6; CDR3 protein: CASSYTSGGTGELFF; CDR3 DNA: TGTGCCAGCAGTTACACGTCAGGGGGCACCGGGGAGCTGTTTTTT
D gene: NA; clone size: NA; J gene: TRBJ2-7; V gene: TRBV6-1; CDR3 protein: CASSVGAGQHEQYF; CDR3 DNA: TGTGCCAGCAGTGTTGGGGCAGGGCAGCACGAGCAGTACTTC
D gene: NA; clone size: NA; J gene: TRBJ2-2; V gene: TRBV12-5; CDR3 protein: CASGLASWGELFF; CDR3 DNA: TGTGCTAGTGGTTTGGCGTCCTGGGGGGAGCTGTTTTTT
D gene: NA; clone size: NA; J gene: TRBJ2-3; V gene: TRBV27; CDR3 protein: CAILVPATYTQYF; CDR3 DNA: TGTGCCATCCTAGTTCCAGCCACATATACGCAGTATTTT
D gene: TRBD2; clone size: NA; J gene: TRBJ2-7; V gene: TRBV6-5; CDR3 protein: CASRATSGIEQYF; CDR3 DNA: TGTGCCAGCAGGGCTACTAGCGGGATCGAGCAGTACTTC